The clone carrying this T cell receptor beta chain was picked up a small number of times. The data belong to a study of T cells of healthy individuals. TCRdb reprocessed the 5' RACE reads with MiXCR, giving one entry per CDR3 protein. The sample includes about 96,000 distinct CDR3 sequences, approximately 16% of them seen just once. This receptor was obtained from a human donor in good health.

CDR3 amino acids: CASRRGSVGYGYTF. CDR3 in DNA: TGTGCCAGCAGACGGGGTTCTGTTGGCTATGGCTACACCTTC. V gene TRBV27 combines with J gene TRBJ1-2; D gene unclear. The CDR3 covers 14 residues. The germline V gene has CDR1 MNHEY and CDR2 SMNVEV (reference sequence). The V end lost 6 bases, the J end lost 4 bases, and 15 bases lay between the germline ends.